These 8 T cell receptor beta chains were all obtained from the same sample, sequenced in a study of control samples from healthy donors and cancer patients (dated by TCRdb to between 2020 and 2021). Libraries came from the immunoSEQ multiplex PCR assay. This immuneACCESS table, as held by TCRdb, lists in-frame sequences with V and J called but not all clones. Of the missing ones, under half trace to an unresolved V gene in checked studies; the others have no known cause. Present in this sample are under 200,000 clones, over 90% of which were seen just once. Of the sample, approximately 0.97% is held by the ten largest clones. Sequencing was done on a sample of blood. All receptors derive from a woman in her 30s in good health.

The chain carries TRBV19 and TRBJ1-6, with TRBD1 as a possible D gene (5 bases). V shed 3 bases and J shed 9 bases, with 9 bases lying between them. CDR1 and CDR2 from the germline V gene are LNHDA and SQIVND (reference sequence). The CDR3 is 13 amino acids. This CDR3 is CASSIGGGSPLHF. Here the CDR3 DNA reads TGTGCCAGTAGTATCGGGGGGGGTTCACCCCTCCACTTT.

V and J are TRBV5-1 and TRBJ1-1; D is unresolved. The CDR3 is 13 residues long. V was clipped by 5 bases and J by 1 base, with 9 bases between them. Germline V gene sequence: CDR1 SGHRS, CDR2 YFSETQ. DNA of the CDR3: TGCGCCAGCAGTATTCAGACGAACACTGAAGCTTTCTTT. It is translated as CASSIQTNTEAFF.

The count of this clone is one. Within the sample, other DNA sequences also encode this same CDR3. V gene TRBV3-1 (or the pseudogene TRBV3-2) combines with J gene TRBJ2-7, with D hard to call. Trimming took 1 base from V and 2 from J, leaving 0 bases between them. The CDR3 runs 11 residues. The germline V gene encodes CDR1 LGHDT and CDR2 YNNKEL (reference sequence). The CDR3 DNA sequence: TGTGCCAGCAGCCAAGCCTACGAGCAGTACTTC. This sequence encodes CASSQAYEQYF.

This chain links TRBV27 with TRBJ1-1; D unclear. The CDR3 has 12 amino acids. V was cut by 5 bases and J by 1 base, with 5 bases left in between. Looked up from germline, CDR1 is MNHEY and CDR2 is SMNVEV (reference sequence). CDR3 sequence reads: CASSGENTEAFF. The CDR3 DNA is TGTGCCAGCAGTGGGGAGAACACTGAAGCTTTCTTT.

The rearrangement links TRBV28 to TRBJ2-3, with TRBD1 identical over 12 bases. Germline V CDR1 and CDR2: MDHEN, SYDVKM. The CDR3 spans 16 residues. V lost 5 bases and J lost 3; bases outside the gene matches: 6. The CDR3 loop reads CASSPGGQGATDTQYF. The CDR3 DNA follows: TGTGCCAGCAGTCCTGGGGGACAGGGGGCTACAGATACGCAGTATTTT.

V and J are TRBV28 and TRBJ2-2; TRBD1 or TRBD2 may be the D gene (7 bases each). CDR3 size: 16 residues. V lost 5 bases and J 0 bases, leaving 13 bases between the germline ends. The germline V gene has CDR1 MDHEN and CDR2 SYDVKM. The CDR3 DNA is TGTGCCAGCAGTCCCTCAGGGGGGGCGAACACCGGGGAGCTGTTTTTT. Translated, it gives CASSPSGGANTGELFF.

The rearrangement links TRBV28 to TRBJ1-2; TRBD1 matches 9 bases. Germline CDR1 reads MDHEN; CDR2 reads SYDVKM. V was pared by 2 bases and J by 6 bases, with 7 bases of the junction left unmatched. The CDR3 contains 15 residues. Here the CDR3 reads CASSLGDRAYHGYTF. DNA of the CDR3: TGTGCCAGCAGTTTAGGGGACAGGGCTTATCATGGCTACACCTTC.

This clone occurred once. The chain employs TRBV6-5 and TRBJ1-2; 8 nucleotides line up with TRBD1. Germline V gene sequence: CDR1 MNHEY, CDR2 SVGAGI. V lost 5 bases and J lost 1; bases outside the gene matches: 6. The CDR3 has 15 residues. Written as DNA, the CDR3 is TGTGCCAGCAGTCGGGGACAGGTGAATAACTATGGCTACACCTTC. Its translation: CASSRGQVNNYGYTF.